These 22 T cell receptor beta chains were all obtained from the same sample, sequenced in a study of control samples from healthy donors and cancer patients. Data came from immunoSEQ multiplex PCR; TCRdb stores just in-frame clones and leaves some out. The repertoire shows about 210,000 clones; the top ten hold around 2%. The sample comprised blood. These receptors all come from a woman aged 30 to 39 in good health.

The genes are TRBV2 and TRBJ1-4; D perhaps matches TRBD1 (5 bases). Germline V CDR1 and CDR2: SNHLY, FYNNEI. This CDR3 region has 12 residues. V gave up 8 bases and J gave up 6 bases, with 10 bases separating them. CDR3 sequence: CASSGTYEKLFF. The CDR3 nucleotides are TGTGCCAGCTCGGGGACCTATGAAAAACTGTTTTTT. Looking up the rest from reference TRBV2 and TRBJ1-4 gives the full variable domain: EPEVTQTPSHQVTQMGQEVILRCVPISNHLYFYWYRQILGQKVEFLVSFYNNEISEKSEIFDDQFSVERPDGSNFTLKIRSTKLEDSAMYFCASSGTYEKLFFGSGTQLSVL.

The chain employs TRBV23-1 and TRBJ2-3, with D unclear. TRBV23-1 is an ORF, with its function uncertain. This CDR3 has 16 amino acids. With 4 bases removed from V and 5 bases from J, the gap between germline ends came to 19 bases. Here the CDR3 DNA reads TGCGCCAGCAGTCCCAATAAAAACTGCTGGGGAGATACGCAGTATTTT. Protein sequence: CASSPNKNCWGDTQYF.

The rearrangement joins TRBV28 to TRBJ1-2; D remains ambiguous. The V gene's germline CDR1 is MDHEN and CDR2 SYDVKM. The CDR3 sequence is 15 residues long. The V and J ends lost 4 bases and 1 base respectively, with 13 bases between them. The DNA of the CDR3 is TGTGCCAGCAGTTCGGGAGGCCTCATTAACTATGGCTACACCTTC. Translated: CASSSGGLINYGYTF.

The V call is TRBV2, the J call TRBJ2-4, with 9 nucleotides matching TRBD1. The CDR3 consists of 14 residues. Germline V CDR1 and CDR2: SNHLY, FYNNEI. V trimming: 5 bases; J trimming: 4 bases; junction bases outside the gene matches: 3. CDR3: CASSPGQGKNIQYF. The CDR3 nucleotides are TGTGCCAGCAGTCCGGGACAGGGTAAAAACATTCAGTACTTC.

CDR3 residues: CASSRGRVAEAFF. In DNA form, the CDR3 reads TGTGCCAGCAGTAGGGGGCGTGTAGCTGAAGCTTTCTTT. V is TRBV28 and J is TRBJ1-1; 7 bases match TRBD1. There are 13 residues in the CDR3. The V segment lost 5 bases and the J segment 6 bases; nucleotides outside the gene matches: 6. Germline CDR1 MDHEN, CDR2 SYDVKM.

The rearrangement links TRBV28 to TRBJ2-1; D is unresolved. The CDR3 spans 16 residues. Between the trimmed V and J ends, which lost 1 base and 0 bases, there was a span of 10 bases. Germline V gene lookup returns CDR1 MDHEN and CDR2 SYDVKM. The CDR3 reads CASSLSSVISYNEQFF. The CDR3 region has the DNA TGTGCCAGCAGTTTATCGTCAGTAATCTCCTACAATGAGCAGTTCTTC.

Details on this clone: Within the sample, other DNA sequences also encode this same CDR3. The CDR3 here is CASSLARGPSPLHF. CDR3 bases: TGTGCCAGCAGCTTAGCGAGGGGACCTTCACCCCTCCACTTT. The chain joins TRBV7-9 to TRBJ1-6; a weak D match, TRBD1 (5 bases). CDR3 length equals 14 residues. Looked up from germline, CDR1 is SEHNR and CDR2 is FQNEAQ (reference sequence). V dropped 0 bases and J dropped 9 bases, with 9 bases sitting between them. The whole variable domain, filled in from reference TRBV7-9 and TRBJ1-6, reads DTGVSQNPRHKITKRGQNVTFRCDPISEHNRLYWYRQTLGQGPEFLTYFQNEAQLEKSRLLSDRFSAERPKGSFSTLEIQRTEQGDSAMYLCASSLARGPSPLHFGNGTRLTVT.

The CDR3 is CASSSTSWDTQYF. The DNA for the CDR3 is TGTGCCAGCAGCTCGACGTCCTGGGATACGCAGTATTTT. The chain employs TRBV5-4 and TRBJ2-3; D is ambiguous. Trimming removed 3 bases at V and 6 bases at J, with 11 bases between. The CDR3 runs to 13 residues. Germline V gives CDR1 SGHNT, CDR2 YYREEE (reference sequence).

The chain joins TRBV10-3 to TRBJ2-7, with 7 bases fitting TRBD1. Germline V lookup: CDR1 ENHRY, CDR2 SYGVKD. The CDR3 extends over 16 amino acids. V dropped 2 bases and J dropped 2; count of bases not matched to a gene: 9. In nucleotides, the CDR3 is TGTGCCATCAGTGAGGCGAACAGGGGAGCGGCCTACGAGCAGTACTTC. Protein: CAISEANRGAAYEQYF.

This chain joins TRBV7-3 and TRBJ1-5; D is undetermined. Trimming shortened V by 5 bases and J by 9 bases, and 8 bases separated the two germline ends. Germline V gene lookup returns CDR1 SGHTA and CDR2 FQGTGA. The CDR3 runs 11 residues. Here the CDR3 reads CASSPVRPQHF. CDR3 in DNA: TGTGCCAGCAGCCCCGTAAGGCCCCAGCATTTT.

V gene TRBV10-3 combines with J gene TRBJ1-6; D gene unclear. This CDR3 is 15 amino acids long. Germline assignment: CDR1 ENHRY and CDR2 SYGVKD. The ends were cut back, 0 bases at V and 7 bases at J, with 10 bases in the middle. CDR3 region: CAISESGLLNSPLHF. In DNA form, the CDR3 reads TGTGCCATCAGTGAGTCTGGCCTTCTAAATTCACCCCTCCACTTT.

The CDR3 DNA is TGTGCCAGCAGCCAACAGGGGGCCCGAGATGGCTACACCTTC. Protein sequence: CASSQQGARDGYTF. This rearrangement joins TRBV13 to TRBJ1-2; 9 bases fit TRBD1. Trimming cost V 5 bases and J 6 bases; bases outside gene matches: 7. CDR1 and CDR2 from the germline V gene are PRHDT and FYEKMQ (reference sequence). This CDR3 spans 14 amino acids.

The gene calls are TRBV6-6 and TRBJ2-3; 7 nucleotides agree with TRBD2. Germline V CDR1 and CDR2: MNHNY, SVGAGI (reference sequence). The CDR3 contains 14 residues. The J segment lost 5 bases and the V segment lost 4 bases, leaving 6 bases of the junction unmatched. Here the CDR3 reads CASSSIRGVDTQYF. CDR3 DNA: TGTGCCAGCAGTTCTATCCGGGGGGTAGATACGCAGTATTTT.

V is TRBV28 and J is TRBJ1-1; 8 positions agree with TRBD1. Germline lookup yields CDR1 MDHEN and CDR2 SYDVKM. With 4 bases clipped from V and 0 bases from J, the junction kept 7 bases outside the gene matches. The CDR3 is made up of 16 amino acids. The CDR3 loop reads CASSWGQVGMNTEAFF. CDR3 nucleotide sequence: TGTGCCAGCAGTTGGGGACAGGTTGGCATGAACACTGAAGCTTTCTTT.

V usage is TRBV7-9 and J usage is TRBJ1-1, with D hard to call. The CDR3 extends over 16 amino acids. V dropped 5 bases and J dropped 3 bases, with 19 bases sitting between them. In germline, CDR1 is SEHNR, CDR2 FQNEAQ (reference sequence). The CDR3 region has the DNA TGTGCCAGCAGCCACCGTGCGGGTCCGGAAGACACTGAAGCTTTCTTT. This sequence encodes CASSHRAGPEDTEAFF.

The chain has TRBV19 and TRBJ1-5; D is unresolved. Germline loops: CDR1 LNHDA, CDR2 SQIVND (reference sequence). Trimming took 3 bases from V and 4 from J, leaving 10 bases between them. The CDR3 is 14 residues long. DNA of the CDR3: TGTGCCAGTAGTATTCAGGACGGGAATCAGCCCCAGCATTTT. This encodes CASSIQDGNQPQHF.

This sequence joins TRBV11-2 and TRBJ2-1; D is undetermined. V was trimmed by 5 bases and J by 10 bases, leaving 9 bases between them. The CDR3 sequence is 11 residues long. Germline CDR1 is SGHAT and CDR2 is FQNNGV. The CDR3 coding sequence is TGTGCCAGCAGCACCGGACCCGAGCAGTTCTTC. Translating gives CASSTGPEQFF.

This sequence joins TRBV19 and TRBJ2-7; D is ambiguous. The CDR3 is made up of 14 amino acids. V dropped 2 bases and J dropped 4 bases, with 12 bases sitting between them. Germline CDR1 reads LNHDA; CDR2 reads SQIVND (reference sequence). CDR3 amino acids: CASSIRNADYEQYF. In nucleotides, the CDR3 is TGTGCCAGTAGTATACGGAATGCCGATTACGAGCAGTACTTC. The complete variable domain, with remaining parts taken from reference TRBV19 and TRBJ2-7, reads DGGITQSPKYLFRKEGQNVTLSCEQNLNHDAMYWYRQDPGQGLRLIYYSQIVNDFQKGDIAEGYSVSREKKESFPLTVTSAQKNPTAFYLCASSIRNADYEQYFGPGTRLTVT.

The chain couples TRBV27 to TRBJ2-3; the match to TRBD1 covers 8 bases. The CDR3 is made up of 12 amino acids. V lost 6 bases and J lost 9; bases outside the gene matches: 5. Germline V gene sequence: CDR1 MNHEY, CDR2 SMNVEV (reference sequence). The CDR3 DNA reads as TGTGCCAGCAGCCCTGGGACAGGAACGCAGTATTTT. It translates to CASSPGTGTQYF.

V gene TRBV4-1 combines with J gene TRBJ2-7, with D perhaps matching TRBD1 (5 bases). The CDR3 runs to 12 residues. V was shortened by 3 bases and J by 3 bases, with 6 bases between the two germline ends. Germline CDR1 is MGHRA and CDR2 is YSYEKL. The CDR3 nucleotides are TGCGCCAGCAGCCACCAGGGCTACGAGCAGTACTTC. Its protein is CASSHQGYEQYF.

V gene TRBV7-9 combines with J gene TRBJ1-1, with D possibly being TRBD1 (5 bases). The germline V gene encodes CDR1 SEHNR and CDR2 FQNEAQ (reference sequence). The ends were cut back, 0 bases at V and 3 bases at J, with 8 bases in the middle. The CDR3 runs 14 residues. CDR3 sequence reads: CASSLAGGYTEAFF. Here the CDR3 DNA reads TGTGCCAGCAGCTTAGCGGGGGGTTACACTGAAGCTTTCTTT.

The gene calls are TRBV7-2 and TRBJ2-3; weak D call: TRBD2 (6 bases). V gave up 5 bases and J gave up 9 bases, with 15 bases separating them. CDR3 length equals 13 residues. Germline assignment: CDR1 SGHTA and CDR2 FQGNSA. The CDR3 nucleotides read TGTGCCAGCAGCCAGGACTACTCGCTAACGCAGTATTTT. The encoded protein is CASSQDYSLTQYF.